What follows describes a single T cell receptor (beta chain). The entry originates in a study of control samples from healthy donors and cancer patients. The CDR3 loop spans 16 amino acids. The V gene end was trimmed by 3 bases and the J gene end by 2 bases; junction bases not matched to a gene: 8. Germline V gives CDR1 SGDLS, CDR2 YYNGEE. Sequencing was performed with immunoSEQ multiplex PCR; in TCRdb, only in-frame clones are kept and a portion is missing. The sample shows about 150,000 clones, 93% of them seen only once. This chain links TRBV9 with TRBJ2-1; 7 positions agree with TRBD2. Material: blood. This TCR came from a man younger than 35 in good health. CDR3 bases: TGTGCCAGCAGCGCACCCTTTGGGAGGGCCTACAATGAGCAGTTCTTC. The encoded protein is CASSAPFGRAYNEQFF. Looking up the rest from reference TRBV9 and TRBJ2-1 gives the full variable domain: DSGVTQTPKHLITATGQRVTLRCSPRSGDLSVYWYQQSLDQGLQFLIQYYNGEERAKGNILERFSAQQFPDLHSELNLSSLELGDSALYFCASSAPFGRAYNEQFFGPGTRLTVL.